Below, 27 T cell receptor beta chains from the same sample are listed, as sequenced in a study of cytomegalovirus exposure and HLA in healthy donors. Repertoires were generated with immunoSEQ multiplex PCR, while TCRdb's copy carries only in-frame clones and drops some. The data contain about 97,000 clones, just under 95% of them singletons. Specimen: PBMCs. All receptors come from a woman younger than 30 in good health and CMV-seronegative.

The chain joins TRBV29-1 to TRBJ2-3, with 8 bases lining up with TRBD2. Germline trimming cut 4 bases from V and 4 bases from J; bases unmatched to any gene: 7. Germline CDR1 is SQVTM and CDR2 is ANQGSEA. This CDR3 is built from 14 residues. For the CDR3, the DNA is TGCAGCGTTGGAGCGGGAGTGGTATCAGATACGCAGTATTTT. Its protein is CSVGAGVVSDTQYF.

V and J are TRBV11-3 and TRBJ2-3; 8 nucleotides line up with TRBD1. The V and J ends lost 5 bases and 8 bases, in that order; junction bases with no gene match: 15. Germline values: CDR1 SGHNT, CDR2 YENEEA. The CDR3 is made up of 16 amino acids. In DNA, the CDR3 is TGTGCCAGCAGCCCCCGGACAGGGAGCACAGATAGTACGCAGTATTTT. It yields the protein CASSPRTGSTDSTQYF.

V gene TRBV19 combines with J gene TRBJ1-1; the match to TRBD1 covers 7 bases. With 6 bases clipped from V and 1 base from J, the junction kept 5 bases outside the gene matches. Germline-derived CDR1 and CDR2 are LNHDA and SQIVND (reference sequence). This CDR3 contains 14 residues. This CDR3 reads CASSNRGANTEAFF. CDR3 sequence (DNA): TGTGCCAGTAGCAACAGGGGCGCGAACACTGAAGCTTTCTTT.

The genes are TRBV2 and TRBJ1-5; TRBD1 agrees at 9 bases. The CDR3 extends over 15 amino acids. The junction had 4 bases not matched to a gene; V was cut back by 6 bases and J by 1 base. CDR1 is SNHLY and CDR2 is FYNNEI in the germline V gene. CDR3 DNA: TGTGCCAGCAGAGGACAGGGGATCAGCAATCAGCCCCAGCATTTT. Protein sequence: CASRGQGISNQPQHF.

This chain uses TRBV5-4 with TRBJ2-7; TRBD2 might be the D (5 bases). CDR1 is SGHNT, CDR2 YYREEE, per germline (reference sequence). The CDR3 has 13 amino acids. V dropped 0 bases and J dropped 2 bases, with 6 bases sitting between them. The CDR3 spells CASSLGLPYEQYF. The CDR3, as DNA: TGTGCCAGCAGCTTGGGACTACCCTACGAGCAGTACTTC.

V usage is TRBV7-8 and J usage is TRBJ1-1, with D perhaps TRBD1 (5 bases). CDR3 length: 16 residues. The V end was cut by 4 bases, the J end by 4 bases, with 19 bases between. CDR1 SGHVS and CDR2 FQNEAQ come from the germline V gene. CDR3 nucleotide sequence: TGTGCCAGCAGCTCCCTCGACGGGGGGTTGGGCACTGAAGCTTTCTTT. It is translated as CASSSLDGGLGTEAFF.

The chain combines TRBV10-3 with TRBJ1-1; 7 bases agree with TRBD1. CDR1 and CDR2 (germline): ENHRY, SYGVKD. J gave up 2 bases and V 10 bases, and 7 bases lay outside the gene matches. CDR3 length: 13 residues. As DNA, the CDR3 is TGTGCCAGTCTACAGGGGATTAACACTGAAGCTTTCTTT. Translating it yields CASLQGINTEAFF.

The chain couples TRBV18 to TRBJ1-4; 8 bases agree with TRBD1. The germline V gene has CDR1 KGHSH and CDR2 LQKENI. The V gene end was trimmed by 3 bases and the J gene end by 8 bases; junction bases not matched to a gene: 5. The CDR3 has 14 amino acids. The CDR3 reads CASSPIGQGEKLFF. DNA of the CDR3: TGTGCCAGCTCACCTATCGGACAGGGAGAAAAACTGTTTTTT.

The count of this clone is one. The genes are TRBV29-1 and TRBJ1-1; D remains unclear. V was trimmed by 3 bases and J by 4 bases, leaving 18 bases between them. This CDR3 comprises 15 residues. The germline gives CDR1 SQVTM, CDR2 ANQGSEA. In DNA, the CDR3 is TGCAGCGTTGATCGAGGAGGCTTGGTTTCCACTGAAGCTTTCTTT. Protein: CSVDRGGLVSTEAFF.

V usage is TRBV5-1 and J usage is TRBJ2-5; D gene ambiguous. V lost 0 bases and J lost 0, with 3 bases in between. The CDR3 consists of 13 residues. Looked up from germline, CDR1 is SGHRS and CDR2 is YFSETQ. CDR3 sequence: CASSLDNQETQYF. The CDR3 bases are TGCGCCAGCAGCTTGGACAACCAAGAGACCCAGTACTTC. The full variable domain, with the rest looked up from reference TRBV5-1 and TRBJ2-5, is KAGVTQTPRYLIKTRGQQVTLSCSPISGHRSVSWYQQTPGQGLQFLFEYFSETQRNKGNFPGRFSGRQFSNSRSEMNVSTLELGDSALYLCASSLDNQETQYFGPGTRLLVL.

This sequence joins TRBV5-1 and TRBJ1-6; D is undetermined. The CDR3 runs to 13 residues. The V end was cut by 8 bases, the J end by 10 bases, with 16 bases between. From germline, CDR1 is SGHRS and CDR2 YFSETQ. The CDR3 loop reads CASGRAGGSPLHF. CDR3 nucleotide sequence: TGCGCCAGTGGGCGGGCAGGAGGGTCACCCCTCCACTTT.

As DNA, the CDR3 is TGTGCCAGCAGTGACAGGGGATTCTATGGCTACACCTTC. It encodes CASSDRGFYGYTF. The chain links TRBV2 to TRBJ1-2; TRBD1 is a possible D gene (6 bases). This CDR3 spans 13 amino acids. With 3 bases removed from V and 4 bases from J, the gap between germline ends came to 9 bases. Per the germline V gene, CDR1 is SNHLY and CDR2 is FYNNEI.

The rearrangement joins TRBV5-5 to TRBJ2-1, with D maybe TRBD2 (5 bases). The CDR3 runs 16 residues. The germline V and J ends were trimmed by 4 bases and 0 bases, with 14 bases remaining between them. Germline assignment: CDR1 SGHKS and CDR2 YYEKEE (reference sequence). CDR3 DNA: TGTGCCAGCAGCGCCGGACTGTCAAGCTCCTACAATGAGCAGTTCTTC. This gives the protein CASSAGLSSSYNEQFF.

The V call is TRBV5-1, the J call TRBJ2-5; a weak D match, TRBD2 (6 bases). CDR3 length: 13 residues. Germline loops: CDR1 SGHRS, CDR2 YFSETQ. V was pared by 6 bases and J by 0 bases, with 9 bases between. The CDR3 spells CASIGEDQETQYF. CDR3 nucleotide sequence: TGCGCCAGCATCGGGGAGGACCAAGAGACCCAGTACTTC. Full variable domain (rest looked up from reference TRBV5-1 and TRBJ2-5): KAGVTQTPRYLIKTRGQQVTLSCSPISGHRSVSWYQQTPGQGLQFLFEYFSETQRNKGNFPGRFSGRQFSNSRSEMNVSTLELGDSALYLCASIGEDQETQYFGPGTRLLVL.

This chain connects TRBV2 to TRBJ1-2; possibly TRBD1 for D (5 bases). Germline V gene sequence: CDR1 SNHLY, CDR2 FYNNEI. The V gene lost 3 bases and the J gene lost 7 bases, with 12 bases spanning the gap. CDR3 length equals 13 residues. Written as DNA, the CDR3 is TGTGCCAGCAGTGAGGAGGGGCTCTTTGGCTACACCTTC. Amino acid sequence: CASSEEGLFGYTF.

The J gene is TRBJ1-2, the V gene TRBV25-1, with TRBD1 matching over 7 bases. J lost 6 bases, V lost 2 bases, and 0 bases had no gene match. Germline loops: CDR1 MGHDK, CDR2 SYGVNS. This CDR3 is 12 amino acids long. The CDR3, as DNA: TGTGCCAGCAGTGAAACAGGGGATGGCTACACCTTC. The encoded protein is CASSETGDGYTF.

The chain carries TRBV6-5 and TRBJ2-2, with unresolved D. Trimming pared 2 bases from V and 1 base from J, leaving 2 bases between. The CDR3 has 13 residues. Germline-derived CDR1 and CDR2 are MNHEY and SVGAGI. CDR3 coding DNA: TGTGCCAGCAGTTACCAGAACACCGGGGAGCTGTTTTTT. It encodes CASSYQNTGELFF.

This chain links TRBV18 with TRBJ1-1; 7 nucleotides agree with TRBD1. V lost 5 bases to trimming and J lost 0 bases; unmatched junction nucleotides: 6. The germline V gene encodes CDR1 KGHSH and CDR2 LQKENI. The CDR3 consists of 15 residues. CDR3 in DNA: TGTGCCAGCTCAAAAAACAGGGGCCTGAACACTGAAGCTTTCTTT. Protein: CASSKNRGLNTEAFF.

The chain employs TRBV5-5 and TRBJ1-3, with unresolved D. CDR1 SGHKS and CDR2 YYEKEE come from the germline V gene (reference sequence). Trimming shortened V by 0 bases and J by 3 bases, and 10 bases separated the two germline ends. The CDR3 length is 15 residues. Here the CDR3 reads CASSLAEGVGNTIYF. The CDR3 DNA is TGTGCCAGCAGCTTGGCCGAGGGAGTTGGAAACACCATATATTTT.

The CDR3 nucleotides read TGTGCCAGCAGCCCTGATGGGGGGGGAGAGACCCAGTACTTC. This translates into CASSPDGGGETQYF. The chain is built from TRBV5-6 and TRBJ2-5; 7 nucleotides match TRBD2. The CDR3 has 14 residues. The germline V gene has CDR1 SGHDT and CDR2 YYEEEE. V shed 4 bases, J shed 4 bases, and the junction held 7 bases outside the gene matches. The whole variable domain, remainder taken from reference TRBV5-6 and TRBJ2-5, is DAGVTQSPTHLIKTRGQQVTLRCSPKSGHDTVSWYQQALGQGPQFIFQYYEEEERQRGNFPDRFSGHQFPNYSSELNVNALLLGDSALYLCASSPDGGGETQYFGPGTRLLVL.

The chain combines TRBV9 with TRBJ1-2, with a tentative D call TRBD1 (5 bases). Trimming stripped 0 bases from V and 5 bases from J, with 11 bases between. Germline V CDR1 and CDR2: SGDLS, YYNGEE. The CDR3 spans 14 residues. The CDR3 DNA follows: TGTGCCAGCAGCGTAGGCAGGGCCCCTTATGGCTACACCTTC. As protein: CASSVGRAPYGYTF.

The V call is TRBV9, the J call TRBJ2-7; D gene uncertain. V lost 0 bases, J lost 2 bases, and 15 bases lay in between. The CDR3 is 16 amino acids. Germline values: CDR1 SGDLS, CDR2 YYNGEE. DNA of the CDR3: TGTGCCAGCAGCGTAGCTCCAATCGGTTCTACCTACGAGCAGTACTTC. Amino acids: CASSVAPIGSTYEQYF.

This clone was observed once. V gene TRBV19 combines with J gene TRBJ1-5; D unresolved. The CDR3 sequence is 14 residues long. Per germline, CDR1 LNHDA and CDR2 SQIVND (reference sequence). Trimming shortened V by 4 bases and J by 4 bases, and 11 bases separated the two germline ends. The CDR3 is CASSSTSLNQPQHF. CDR3 bases: TGTGCCAGTAGTAGCACGAGTTTAAATCAGCCCCAGCATTTT.

V gene TRBV7-6 combines with J gene TRBJ1-1; 9 bases map to TRBD1. The CDR3 sequence is 13 residues long. Trimming at V came to 1 base and at J to 11 bases, leaving 5 bases not matched to a gene. Germline CDR1 and CDR2: SGHVS and FNYEAQ. As DNA, the CDR3 is TGTGCCAGCAGCTTAGGACAGGGGGTTGACGCTTTCTTT. This sequence encodes CASSLGQGVDAFF.

The genes are TRBV12-5 and TRBJ1-2; 12 nucleotides align to TRBD1. This CDR3 has 13 amino acids. In germline, CDR1 is LGHNT, CDR2 FRNRAP. The ends lost 6 bases at V and 8 bases at J; junction bases unmatched: 4. The CDR3 nucleotides are TGTGCTAGTGGCCCGGGACAGGGGGCGGGCTACACCTTC. This translates into CASGPGQGAGYTF.

The chain carries TRBV10-3 and TRBJ2-1, with D hard to call. The CDR3 is 13 residues long. The germline V gene encodes CDR1 ENHRY and CDR2 SYGVKD. Trimming removed 6 bases from V and 6 bases from J, with 12 bases in between. CDR3 nucleotide sequence: TGTGCCATCAGCCTAGGAGTTACCAATGAGCAGTTCTTC. Encoded protein: CAISLGVTNEQFF.

The chain has TRBV6-4 and TRBJ2-1, with 8 bases fitting TRBD1. The CDR3 extends over 16 amino acids. CDR1 MRHNA and CDR2 SNTAGT come from the germline V gene. Trimming removed 5 bases from V and 4 bases from J; junction bases left unmatched: 10. CDR3: CASSPSGQALYNEQFF. Written as DNA, the CDR3 is TGTGCCAGCAGTCCCTCGGGACAGGCCTTATACAATGAGCAGTTCTTC.